This is a list of T cell receptor beta chains from one sample in a study of T cell responses to AZD1222 COVID-19 vaccine. The method was immunoSEQ multiplex PCR; TCRdb's version includes in-frame clones alone and lacks a portion of them. The sample comprises some 120,000 clones, roughly 88% of which are singletons, and approximately 7% rests with the top ten. Sequencing was performed on peripheral blood, taken on day 0 of AZD1222 vaccination. The receptors were sampled from an adult in good health. Both conserved end residues are part of each CDR3. Fields, in order: CDR3 protein, CDR3 DNA, J gene, D gene, V gene, clone size. A D gene is named only where the DNA matches it firmly. Clone size is not always given. Where it is, it says once, few, many or a class for expanded clones.

cdr3_aa: CASSPQGNTNNSPLHF; cdr3_nt: TGTGCCAGCTCACCACAAGGGAATACAAATAATTCACCCCTCCACTTT; j_call: TRBJ1-6; d_call: .; v_call: TRBV18; clone_size: .
cdr3_aa: CASSIRGTNEKLFF; cdr3_nt: TGTGCCAGTAGTATAAGGGGCACTAATGAAAAACTGTTTTTT; j_call: TRBJ1-4; d_call: .; v_call: TRBV19; clone_size: .
cdr3_aa: CASSQPLAGRVLLDEQYF; cdr3_nt: TGTGCCAGCAGCCAACCCTTAGCGGGACGGGTTCTGCTCGACGAGCAGTACTTC; j_call: TRBJ2-7; d_call: TRBD2; v_call: TRBV3-1/TRBV3-2; clone_size: .
cdr3_aa: CAWSLGRMNTEAFF; cdr3_nt: TGTGCCTGGAGTTTAGGCCGAATGAACACTGAAGCTTTCTTT; j_call: TRBJ1-1; d_call: .; v_call: TRBV30; clone_size: .
cdr3_aa: CASSQEGKGAAVQYF; cdr3_nt: TGTGCCAGCAGCCAAGAGGGGAAGGGCGCGGCGGTGCAGTACTTC; j_call: TRBJ2-7; d_call: .; v_call: TRBV4-2; clone_size: .
cdr3_aa: CASSLLAGSSTDTQYF; cdr3_nt: TGCGCCAGCAGCCTATTAGCGGGTTCTAGCACAGATACGCAGTATTTT; j_call: TRBJ2-3; d_call: TRBD2; v_call: TRBV5-1; clone_size: .
cdr3_aa: CASSLAHVGTGGISEQFF; cdr3_nt: TGCGCCAGCAGCTTGGCTCATGTAGGGACAGGGGGGATCAGTGAGCAGTTCTTC; j_call: TRBJ2-1; d_call: TRBD1; v_call: TRBV5-1; clone_size: .
cdr3_aa: CASSLANLQNSNQPQHF; cdr3_nt: TGTGCCAGCAGCTTAGCGAATCTACAGAATAGCAATCAGCCCCAGCATTTT; j_call: TRBJ1-5; d_call: .; v_call: TRBV7-8; clone_size: .
cdr3_aa: CASSPGTLNTGELFF; cdr3_nt: TGCGCCAGCAGCCCTGGGACCCTGAACACCGGGGAGCTGTTTTTT; j_call: TRBJ2-2; d_call: .; v_call: TRBV5-1; clone_size: once
cdr3_aa: CASSLEGQGPIRGEQFF; cdr3_nt: TGCGCCAGCAGCTTAGAAGGACAGGGCCCGATAAGGGGTGAGCAGTTCTTC; j_call: TRBJ2-1; d_call: TRBD1; v_call: TRBV5-1; clone_size: few
cdr3_aa: CASSEAPREGGYTF; cdr3_nt: TGTGCCAGCAGTGAAGCCCCAAGGGAGGGTGGCTACACCTTC; j_call: TRBJ1-2; d_call: .; v_call: TRBV25-1; clone_size: .
cdr3_aa: CAISKPGQGQYEQYF; cdr3_nt: TGTGCCATCAGTAAACCGGGACAGGGACAGTACGAGCAGTACTTC; j_call: TRBJ2-7; d_call: TRBD1; v_call: TRBV10-3; clone_size: .
cdr3_aa: CASYTRTGGLGYTF; cdr3_nt: TGTGCCAGCTATACTAGGACAGGGGGCCTTGGCTACACCTTC; j_call: TRBJ1-2; d_call: TRBD1; v_call: TRBV19; clone_size: .
cdr3_aa: CASSSFQGEYGYTF; cdr3_nt: TGTGCCAGCAGCTCCTTTCAGGGGGAATATGGCTACACCTTC; j_call: TRBJ1-2; d_call: TRBD1; v_call: TRBV7-2; clone_size: .
cdr3_aa: CASRRGGMGLSGEQYF; cdr3_nt: TGTGCCAGCAGGCGCGGCGGGATGGGCTTATCGGGCGAGCAGTACTTC; j_call: TRBJ2-7; d_call: .; v_call: TRBV7-2; clone_size: .
cdr3_aa: CASTAGGSYEQYF; cdr3_nt: TGTGCCAGTACGGCAGGGGGATCCTACGAGCAGTACTTC; j_call: TRBJ2-7; d_call: TRBD1; v_call: TRBV19; clone_size: .